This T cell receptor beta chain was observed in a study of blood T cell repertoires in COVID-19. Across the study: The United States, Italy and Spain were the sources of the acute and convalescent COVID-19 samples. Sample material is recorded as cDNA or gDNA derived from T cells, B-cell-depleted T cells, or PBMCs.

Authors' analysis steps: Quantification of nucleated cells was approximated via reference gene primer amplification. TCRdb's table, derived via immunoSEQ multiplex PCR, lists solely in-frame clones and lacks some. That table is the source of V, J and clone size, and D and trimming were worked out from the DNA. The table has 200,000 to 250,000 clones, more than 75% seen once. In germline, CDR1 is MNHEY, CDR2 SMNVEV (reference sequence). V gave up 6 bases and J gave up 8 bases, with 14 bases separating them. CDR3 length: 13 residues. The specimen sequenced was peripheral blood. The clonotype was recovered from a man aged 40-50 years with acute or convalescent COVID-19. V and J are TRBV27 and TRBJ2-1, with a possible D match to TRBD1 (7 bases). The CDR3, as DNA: TGTGCCAGCAGCGGAGGGGGCCCGGATGAGCAGTTCTTC. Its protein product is CASSGGGPDEQFF.